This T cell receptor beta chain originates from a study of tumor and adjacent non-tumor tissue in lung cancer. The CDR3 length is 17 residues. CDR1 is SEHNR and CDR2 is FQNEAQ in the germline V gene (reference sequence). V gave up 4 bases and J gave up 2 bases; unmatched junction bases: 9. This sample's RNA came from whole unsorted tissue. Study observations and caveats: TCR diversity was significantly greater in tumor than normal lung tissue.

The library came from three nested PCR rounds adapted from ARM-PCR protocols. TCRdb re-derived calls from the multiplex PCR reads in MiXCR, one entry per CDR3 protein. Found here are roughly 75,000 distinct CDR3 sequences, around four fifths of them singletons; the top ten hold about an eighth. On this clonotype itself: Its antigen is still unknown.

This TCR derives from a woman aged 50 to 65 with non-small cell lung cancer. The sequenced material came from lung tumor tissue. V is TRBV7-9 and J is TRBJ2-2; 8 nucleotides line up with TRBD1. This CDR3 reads CASSWRGQAFNTGELFF. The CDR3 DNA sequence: TGTGCCAGCAGCTGGAGGGGACAGGCCTTTAACACCGGGGAGCTGTTTTTT.